The 26 T cell receptor beta chains below all came from one sample that was sequenced in a study of OX40 agonist ivuxolimab in advanced cancers. Produced via immunoSEQ multiplex PCR; TCRdb's table is partial and in-frame only. This sample has about 46,000 clones, with approximately 91% found just once. Specimen: CD4+ or CD8+ T cells sorted from blood, collected in a trial of the OX40 agonist ivuxolimab. These receptors all come from an adult with an advanced solid tumor such as melanoma, head and neck, liver or kidney cancer.

This chain uses TRBV30 with TRBJ2-3; D ambiguous. Per the germline V gene, CDR1 is GTSNPN and CDR2 is SVGIG (reference sequence). Trimming left V 0 bases short and J 6 bases short, with 7 bases between. The length of the CDR3 is 12 residues. The CDR3 region has the DNA TGTGCCTGGAGTGTACGATCGGATACGCAGTATTTT. As protein: CAWSVRSDTQYF.

The gene calls are TRBV9 and TRBJ2-3; 9 bases are shared with TRBD1. The CDR3 is 15 residues long. Germline assignment: CDR1 SGDLS and CDR2 YYNGEE. With V trimmed by 4 bases and J by 5 bases, 8 bases remained unmatched. CDR3 protein: CASSRPQGAQDTQYF. DNA for the CDR3: TGTGCCAGCAGCAGACCACAGGGGGCGCAAGATACGCAGTATTTT.

The chain joins TRBV7-9 to TRBJ2-1; D is perhaps TRBD2 (5 bases). CDR3 size: 12 residues. Germline CDR1 and CDR2: SEHNR and FQNEAQ (reference sequence). Trimming removed 5 bases from V and 7 bases from J, with 9 bases in between. This chain's CDR3 is CASSPDLNEQFF. The CDR3 nucleotides are TGTGCCAGCAGCCCGGACTTAAATGAGCAGTTCTTC.

The chain links TRBV29-1 to TRBJ2-2; the D is unclear. Trimming cost V 4 bases and J 1 base, with 4 bases left between them. CDR3 length: 12 residues. Germline V CDR1 and CDR2: SQVTM, ANQGSEA. As DNA, the CDR3 is TGCAGCGTTGCAAGGAACACCGGGGAGCTGTTTTTT. Amino acid sequence: CSVARNTGELFF.

This chain joins TRBV9 and TRBJ2-3, with 10 bases lining up with TRBD1. The CDR3 consists of 14 residues. Germline lookup yields CDR1 SGDLS and CDR2 YYNGEE. Trimming removed 6 bases from V and 6 bases from J; junction bases left unmatched: 7. This chain's CDR3 is CASTTTGGLDTQYF. The CDR3 DNA is TGTGCCAGCACAACGACAGGGGGCTTGGATACGCAGTATTTT.

The chain is built from TRBV27 and TRBJ2-1; D not resolved. This CDR3 is built from 13 residues. V was pared by 5 bases and J by 7 bases, with 12 bases between. Germline CDR1 MNHEY, CDR2 SMNVEV (reference sequence). In DNA, the CDR3 is TGTGCCAGCAGTCACGGACCCGGGAATGAGCAGTTCTTC. It is translated as CASSHGPGNEQFF.

The V and J genes are TRBV7-9 and TRBJ2-1; unclear D gene. This CDR3 has 13 amino acids. Trimming cost V 3 bases and J 5 bases, with 8 bases left between them. CDR1 is SEHNR, CDR2 FQNEAQ, per germline (reference sequence). In nucleotides, the CDR3 is TGTGCCAGCAGCTTCGACATCCACAATGAGCAGTTCTTC. It is translated as CASSFDIHNEQFF. Based on the CDR3 plus reference TRBV7-9 and TRBJ2-1, the full variable domain is DTGVSQNPRHKITKRGQNVTFRCDPISEHNRLYWYRQTLGQGPEFLTYFQNEAQLEKSRLLSDRFSAERPKGSFSTLEIQRTEQGDSAMYLCASSFDIHNEQFFGPGTRLTVL.

The chain recombines TRBV6-5 with TRBJ2-7; D is ambiguous. This CDR3 has 13 residues. V shed 6 bases and J shed 4 bases, with 13 bases lying between them. Germline lookup yields CDR1 MNHEY and CDR2 SVGAGI. The CDR3 DNA sequence: TGTGCCAGCAGAACCCCAGACCGGTACGAGCAGTACTTC. It encodes CASRTPDRYEQYF.

The chain has TRBV4-1 and TRBJ2-6; TRBD2 is a possible D gene (5 bases). The CDR3 runs 15 residues. The germline gives CDR1 MGHRA, CDR2 YSYEKL. The germline V and J ends were trimmed by 2 bases and 2 bases, with 7 bases remaining between them. CDR3 loop: CASSQLGAGANVLTF. CDR3 in DNA: TGCGCCAGCAGCCAATTGGGAGCTGGGGCCAACGTCCTGACTTTC.

The V gene is TRBV9, the J gene TRBJ1-1, with 7 bases fitting TRBD1. Looked up from germline, CDR1 is SGDLS and CDR2 is YYNGEE. After removal of 7 bases from V and 5 bases from J, the junction contained 11 bases not matched to a gene. The CDR3 contains 14 residues. The CDR3 region is CASGAGGRGTEAFF. In DNA, the CDR3 is TGTGCCAGCGGGGCAGGTGGCAGGGGGACTGAAGCTTTCTTT.

The rearrangement links TRBV30 to TRBJ1-1; D may be TRBD1 (5 bases). Trimming removed 5 bases from V and 3 bases from J, with 13 bases in between. Germline V gives CDR1 GTSNPN, CDR2 SVGIG (reference sequence). The length of the CDR3 is 13 residues. The CDR3 loop reads CAWEVRGYTEAFF. The CDR3, as DNA: TGTGCCTGGGAGGTTAGGGGATACACTGAAGCTTTCTTT.

This chain connects TRBV5-3 to TRBJ2-7, with D perhaps TRBD1 or TRBD2 (6 bases each). TRBV5-3 is filed as an ORF, its function uncertain. The CDR3 is 14 residues long. With 10 bases removed from V and 0 bases from J, the gap between germline ends came to 17 bases. The CDR3 region is CAPNEGGHSYEQYF. In DNA form, the CDR3 reads TGTGCCCCAAATGAGGGGGGTCACTCCTACGAGCAGTACTTC.

This clone showed up just once. The genes are TRBV5-1 and TRBJ2-7, with 10 bases lining up with TRBD1. CDR3 length: 17 residues. V trimming: 0 bases; J trimming: 3 bases; junction bases outside the gene matches: 9. From germline, CDR1 is SGHRS and CDR2 YFSETQ. CDR3 sequence reads: CASSLGTPGQGFYEQYF. The CDR3 nucleotides are TGCGCCAGCAGCTTGGGGACACCGGGACAGGGGTTCTACGAGCAGTACTTC.

For this clone: This sample also contains other DNA sequences that code for the same CDR3. This rearrangement joins TRBV28 to TRBJ1-4, with TRBD1 matching 7 bases. This CDR3 is 15 amino acids long. CDR1 and CDR2 from the germline V gene are MDHEN and SYDVKM. J gave up 2 bases and V 3 bases, and 3 bases lay outside the gene matches. CDR3: CASSLTGTTNEKLFF. For the CDR3, the DNA is TGTGCCAGCAGTTTGACAGGGACGACTAATGAAAAACTGTTTTTT.

This chain joins TRBV6-6 and TRBJ2-3, with a possible D match to TRBD2 (6 bases). Trimming took 8 bases from V and 1 from J, leaving 13 bases between them. CDR1 is MNHNY and CDR2 is SVGAGI in the germline V gene (reference sequence). The CDR3 runs to 14 residues. CDR3 sequence reads: CASYRGGGTDTQYF. In DNA form, the CDR3 reads TGTGCCAGCTATCGGGGCGGGGGCACAGATACGCAGTATTTT.

The chain uses TRBV14 and TRBJ2-5, with 11 positions matching TRBD2. CDR1 and CDR2 (germline): SGHDN, FVKESK. The CDR3 spans 17 residues. V lost 1 base and J lost 4; bases outside the gene matches: 8. The CDR3 protein is CASSQVKPSGGRETQYF. The CDR3 bases are TGTGCCAGCAGCCAAGTAAAACCTAGCGGGGGGAGAGAGACCCAGTACTTC.

DNA for the CDR3: TGTGCCAGCAGCTTAGGGGGCGGCGGAAGAGAGACCCAGTACTTC. Its protein product is CASSLGGGGRETQYF. The gene calls are TRBV7-6 and TRBJ2-5; TRBD1 might be the D (5 bases). The V and J ends lost 1 base and 4 bases respectively, with 13 bases between them. This CDR3 comprises 15 residues. Germline V gene lookup returns CDR1 SGHVS and CDR2 FNYEAQ.

V and J are TRBV28 and TRBJ1-5; 8 bases are shared with TRBD1. CDR1 is MDHEN, CDR2 SYDVKM, per germline. This CDR3 is 15 amino acids long. The V and J ends lost 4 bases and 3 bases, in that order; junction bases with no gene match: 5. CDR3: CASSSMTGVNQPQHF. DNA of the CDR3: TGTGCCAGCAGTTCCATGACAGGGGTCAATCAGCCCCAGCATTTT.

The V call is TRBV27, the J call TRBJ2-7; 8 positions agree with TRBD2. This CDR3 has 13 amino acids. V dropped 5 bases and J dropped 4; count of bases not matched to a gene: 4. Germline V gives CDR1 MNHEY, CDR2 SMNVEV (reference sequence). CDR3 DNA sequence: TGTGCCAGCAGTCTCCCGGGGGGGTACGAGCAGTACTTC. It codes for CASSLPGGYEQYF.

The chain recombines TRBV4-3 with TRBJ1-4; D call uncertain. The germline V gene encodes CDR1 LGHNA and CDR2 YSLEER. The V end was cut by 0 bases, the J end by 1 base, with 9 bases between. This CDR3 has 16 amino acids. The CDR3 DNA sequence: TGCGCCAGCAGCCAAGATCGGGCCATAACTAATGAAAAACTGTTTTTT. This gives the protein CASSQDRAITNEKLFF.

J is TRBJ1-3 and V is TRBV28; the match to TRBD1 covers 11 bases. The CDR3 has 18 amino acids. The V and J ends lost 3 bases and 4 bases, in that order; junction bases with no gene match: 11. Per germline, CDR1 MDHEN and CDR2 SYDVKM. This CDR3 is CASSLTLDRGRSGNTIYF. CDR3 coding DNA: TGTGCCAGCAGTTTGACCCTGGACAGGGGGCGATCAGGAAACACCATATATTTT.

CDR3 bases: TGTGCCAGCAGTTTATCCCGGGACAGGAATACCTACGAGCAGTACTTC. As protein: CASSLSRDRNTYEQYF. The chain couples TRBV28 to TRBJ2-7, with 8 bases matching TRBD1. CDR1 and CDR2 (germline): MDHEN, SYDVKM. There are 16 residues in the CDR3. V lost 1 base to trimming and J lost 2 bases; unmatched junction nucleotides: 7.

This rearrangement joins TRBV28 to TRBJ1-3, with D perhaps TRBD1 (6 bases). CDR1 is MDHEN, CDR2 SYDVKM, per germline. The CDR3 is 16 residues long. V was cut by 1 base and J by 4 bases, with 14 bases left in between. The DNA of the CDR3 is TGTGCCAGCAGTTTATATTCGGGGGCGACAGGAAACACCATATATTTT. Translation gives CASSLYSGATGNTIYF.

In this sample, this clone turned up once. The chain employs TRBV9 and TRBJ2-6; D remains unclear. The CDR3 loop spans 14 amino acids. Germline V lookup: CDR1 SGDLS, CDR2 YYNGEE. V shed 3 bases and J shed 0 bases, with 4 bases lying between them. CDR3 region: CASSETSGANVLTF. CDR3 nucleotide sequence: TGTGCCAGCAGCGAAACCTCTGGGGCCAACGTCCTGACTTTC. Supplemented by reference TRBV9 and TRBJ2-6, the full variable domain reads DSGVTQTPKHLITATGQRVTLRCSPRSGDLSVYWYQQSLDQGLQFLIQYYNGEERAKGNILERFSAQQFPDLHSELNLSSLELGDSALYFCASSETSGANVLTFGAGSRLTVL.

This chain joins TRBV20-1 and TRBJ2-5; D possibly corresponds to TRBD1 (6 bases). TRBJ2-7 matches the DNA end more closely, so the J call is doubtful. The CDR3 has 11 amino acids. The germline gives CDR1 DFQATT, CDR2 SNEGSKA (reference sequence). CDR3 amino acids: CSAEGAYEQYF. In nucleotides, the CDR3 is TGCAGTGCCGAGGGGGCCTACGAGCAGTACTTC.

The rearrangement links TRBV5-4 to TRBJ2-3; 13 bases match TRBD2. V lost 4 bases to trimming and J lost 2 bases; unmatched junction nucleotides: 4. Germline V CDR1 and CDR2: SGHNT, YYREEE (reference sequence). This CDR3 region has 16 residues. CDR3 protein: CASSRGLAGTTDTQYF. The CDR3 bases are TGTGCCAGCAGCCGGGGACTAGCGGGGACCACAGATACGCAGTATTTT.